Sequencing of this TCR delta chain was carried out in a study of γδ T cells in repeated Plasmodium falciparum infection. V dropped 3 bases and J dropped 0; count of bases not matched to a gene: 18. Per the germline V gene, CDR1 is GEAIGNYY and CDR2 is EKD. CDR3 length: 19 amino acids. TCRdb redid clone calling on the multiplex PCR reads using CATT. The data hold 90,000 or so delta-chain clones, with 0.75% to 1% observed a single time. This clone occurred many times. Translating this DNA gives a protein that differs at residue 5 from the TCRdb one, which belongs to a much larger clone; a read error is likely, and the protein shown is this translation. Flow sorting of PBMC yielded separate Vgamma9/Vdelta2+ and Vdelta2-negative gammadelta T cell populations for bulk repertoire analysis.

The chain recombines TRDV2 with TRDJ1; 7 positions match TRDD3. TCRdb is silent on the J gene; assignment here came from matching the DNA to germline. The receptor was isolated from a pool of human donors (malaria-infected and uninfected, not separated). Source material: gamma-delta T cells from blood. The CDR3 DNA reads TGTGCCTGTGACGCCCCATGGGATACTAAAGGCCCGTACACCGATAAACTCATCTTT. The encoded protein is CACDAPWDTKGPYTDKLIF.